Listed here is a single T cell receptor (beta chain). Its antigen is currently unknown. This may be a read error, as it is one base from a much larger clone. These data originate in a study of molecular identifiers for immune sequencing clone quantification. Background on the study: Replicates involved a five-way split of RNA from roughly 21,000 or 96,000 naive CD8 cells, with sequencing of four.

The CDR3 covers 18 residues. In germline, CDR1 is SEHNR, CDR2 FQNEAQ (reference sequence). TCRdb passed the PCR reads through MiXCR, listing each CDR3 protein once. Of around 2,700 distinct CDR3 sequences in the sample, roughly 18% were seen once. Study-wide results and limits: Over 97% of effector molecules, but under 1% in naive cells, were held by clones with more than 20 RNA copies.

The receptor's source is a human donor in good health. Some libraries in this study had Jurkat cell RNA spiked in. Sequenced material: naive CD8+ T cells from blood, with Jurkat cell RNA spiked in. The subset is: FACS-sorted CD8+CD4-CCR7+CD45RA+ naive T cells. V and J are TRBV7-9 and TRBJ2-2, with 12 nucleotides matching TRBD2. CDR3 sequence reads: CANSFLLAGGSNTGELFF. DNA for the CDR3: TGTGCCAACAGCTTCCTACTAGCGGGAGGATCGAACACCGGGGAGCTGTTTTTT.